This is a list of T cell receptor beta chains from one sample in a study of cytomegalovirus exposure and HLA in healthy donors. The data were produced by immunoSEQ multiplex PCR, yet TCRdb's version contains in-frame clones alone and is incomplete. The top ten clones hold less than 3% of a sample with approximately 70,000 clones, 80% to 90% of them seen once. Source material: PBMCs. All receptors derive from a woman in her twenties or thirties in good health and CMV-seronegative. Each CDR3 is given with its conserved first and last residue. A D gene is named only where the DNA matches it firmly. Clone size, where shown, is once, few, many, or a class for clones that have expanded.

>TRBV6-6|.|TRBJ1-3|once
TGTGCCAGCAGTTACAATACATGGTTCTTCGACACCATATATTTT
CASSYNTWFFDTIYF
>TRBV7-2|.|TRBJ2-7|.
TGTGCCAGCAGCTTAGTACAGGGAAGGTACGAGCAGTACTTC
CASSLVQGRYEQYF
>TRBV30|.|TRBJ1-2|once
TGTGCCTGGGCCCTAGGGGGGGGCTATGGCTACACCTTC
CAWALGGGYGYTF
>TRBV6-4|TRBD2|TRBJ2-2|medium-sized
TGTGCCAGCAGTGACTCAGCGGGGGGGCCCGGGGAGCTGTTTTTT
CASSDSAGGPGELFF
>TRBV5-1|.|TRBJ2-1|.
TGCGCCAGCAGCTTGGGGGGCGCGGTTACCTACAATGAGCAGTTCTTC
CASSLGGAVTYNEQFF
>TRBV6-5|.|TRBJ1-6|.
TGTGCCAGCAGTTACTCGGAGAATTCACCCCTCCACTTT
CASSYSENSPLHF
>TRBV7-8|.|TRBJ1-3|.
TGTGCCAGCAGCTTAGCGTTGACAGTGGAAGCGATATATTTT
CASSLALTVEAIYF
>TRBV5-1|TRBD1|TRBJ2-7|.
TGCGCCAGCAGCTTGGGGGGGACAGGGACCTACGAGCAGTACTTC
CASSLGGTGTYEQYF
>TRBV6-5|.|TRBJ1-1|.
TGTGCCAGCACCTTAGGCGGAACTGAAGCTTTCTTT
CASTLGGTEAFF
>TRBV28|.|TRBJ2-2|.
TGTGCCAGCAGTAGCCCGGGACAAGTAACCGGGGAGCTGTTTTTT
CASSSPGQVTGELFF
>TRBV2|.|TRBJ2-2|.
TGTGCCAGCACTCTAGCCACCGGGGAGCTGTTTTTT
CASTLATGELFF
>TRBV18|.|TRBJ1-1|.
TGTGCCAGCTCTTCGGGGGGGAACACTGAAGCTTTCTTT
CASSSGGNTEAFF
>TRBV19|.|TRBJ2-1|.
TGTGCCAGTCACAGTTATTCCTACAATGAGCAGTTCTTC
CASHSYSYNEQFF
>TRBV7-9|TRBD1|TRBJ1-1|few
TGTGCCAGCAGCTCCGGACAGGCTAACACTGAAGCTTTCTTT
CASSSGQANTEAFF
>TRBV28|TRBD1|TRBJ1-6|few
TGTGCCAGCAGTACAGGGGATGCTTCACCCCTCCACTTT
CASSTGDASPLHF
>TRBV6-4|TRBD1|TRBJ2-3|few
TGTGCCAGCAGTGGTGGGACAGGAGGAGGCACAGATACGCAGTATTTT
CASSGGTGGGTDTQYF
>TRBV13|.|TRBJ2-5|.
TGTGCCAGCAGCTTACGGCGGGACCAAGAGACCCAGTACTTC
CASSLRRDQETQYF
>TRBV11-2|.|TRBJ2-3|few
TGTGCCAGCAGCCTATCAGGGGTCCAGGGCACAGATACGCAGTATTTT
CASSLSGVQGTDTQYF
>TRBV9|.|TRBJ2-2|.
TGTGCCAGCAGTGGAGATCCTAACACCGGGGAGCTGTTTTTT
CASSGDPNTGELFF
>TRBV5-5|.|TRBJ2-2|.
TGTGCCAGCAGCTTCGGGAAAAACACCGGGGAGCTGTTTTTT
CASSFGKNTGELFF
>TRBV9|TRBD1|TRBJ2-7|.
TGTGCCAGCAGCGTAGACAGGGGGCTTGAAGAGCAGTACTTC
CASSVDRGLEEQYF
>TRBV28|TRBD1|TRBJ2-7|.
TGTGCCATCACCGGAGATCGGACAGGGGCCATTGACTACGAGCAGTACTTC
CAITGDRTGAIDYEQYF
>TRBV27|TRBD2|TRBJ2-2|.
TGTGCCAGCAGCCCCAAGGGGCGGGGGGACACCGGGGAGCTGTTTTTT
CASSPKGRGDTGELFF
>TRBV6-5|TRBD1|TRBJ1-2|few
TGTGCCAGCATGGGGGACAGGGGGCTCTATGGCTACACCTTC
CASMGDRGLYGYTF
>TRBV6-6|TRBD1|TRBJ1-2|.
TGTGCCAGCAGTAGACAGGGAGACTATGGCTACACCTTC
CASSRQGDYGYTF
>TRBV30|TRBD1|TRBJ1-5|.
TGTGCCTGGGGTGGACAGGGCAATCAGCCCCAGCATTTT
CAWGGQGNQPQHF